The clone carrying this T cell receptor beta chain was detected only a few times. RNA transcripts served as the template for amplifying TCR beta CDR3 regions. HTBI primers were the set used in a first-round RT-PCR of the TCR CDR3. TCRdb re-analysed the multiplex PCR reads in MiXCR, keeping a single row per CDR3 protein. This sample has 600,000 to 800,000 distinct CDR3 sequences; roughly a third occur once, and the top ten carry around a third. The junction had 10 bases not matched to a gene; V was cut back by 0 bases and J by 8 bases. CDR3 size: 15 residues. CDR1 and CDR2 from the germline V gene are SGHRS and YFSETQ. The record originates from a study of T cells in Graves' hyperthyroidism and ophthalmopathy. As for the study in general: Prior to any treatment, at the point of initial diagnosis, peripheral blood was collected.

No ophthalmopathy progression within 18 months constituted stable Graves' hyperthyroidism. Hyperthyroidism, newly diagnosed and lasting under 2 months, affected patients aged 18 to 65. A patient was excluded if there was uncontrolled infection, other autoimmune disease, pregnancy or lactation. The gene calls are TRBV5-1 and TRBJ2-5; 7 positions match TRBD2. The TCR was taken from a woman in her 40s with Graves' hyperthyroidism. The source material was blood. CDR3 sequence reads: CASSLESGAQGTQYF. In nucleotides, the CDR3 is TGCGCCAGCAGCTTGGAGAGCGGGGCTCAAGGCACCCAGTACTTC.